This T cell receptor (beta chain) was profiled in a study of blood T cell repertoires in COVID-19. Study-level background: The cDNA or gDNA used as material had been derived from T cells, B-cell-depleted T cells, or PBMCs.

This clone was observed a few times. TCRdb's copy holds only in-frame clones and misses some; the assay was immunoSEQ multiplex PCR. Altogether approximately 260,000 clones are present, roughly 80% being singletons, with the ten largest covering around 4.5%. Germline V gene lookup returns CDR1 MNHEY and CDR2 SMNVEV (reference sequence). V was cut by 3 bases and J by 0 bases, with 18 bases left in between. The CDR3 contains 18 residues. The TCR sequence derives from a man aged 55 to 70 who had recovered from COVID-19. Input material: peripheral blood. The chain links TRBV27 to TRBJ1-5; weak D call: TRBD1 (6 bases). CDR3: CASSFRGREGGSNQPQHF. The CDR3 coding sequence is TGTGCCAGCAGTTTTCGGGGCAGGGAAGGGGGTAGCAATCAGCCCCAGCATTTT.